These 20 T cell receptor beta chains were sequenced from one sample in a study of T cells in Graves' hyperthyroidism and ophthalmopathy. Amplified TCR beta CDR3 regions came from RNA transcripts. The HTBI primer set drove a first-round RT-PCR of the TCR CDR3. TCRdb called the multiplex PCR reads again in MiXCR, with one record for every CDR3 protein. The sample records around 660,000 distinct CDR3 sequences, about 45% being singletons. Material: peripheral blood or thyroid tissue (not recorded which). The origin of the receptors is an adult man with Graves' disease, either hyperthyroidism or ophthalmopathy (not recorded which).

The J gene is TRBJ1-1, the V gene TRBV7-2, with 7 bases aligning to TRBD1. The J segment lost 6 bases and the V segment lost 8 bases, leaving 12 bases of the junction unmatched. This CDR3 region has 14 residues. The V gene's germline CDR1 is SGHTA and CDR2 FQGNSA. Here the CDR3 reads CASGRQGQGSEAFF. In nucleotides, the CDR3 is TGTGCCAGCGGACGACAGGGCCAGGGGTCTGAAGCTTTCTTT.

This chain links TRBV5-4 with TRBJ1-6; 9 bases line up with TRBD1. The CDR3 runs to 15 residues. Germline assignment: CDR1 SGHNT and CDR2 YYREEE (reference sequence). V was pared by 0 bases and J by 14 bases, with 9 bases of the junction left unmatched. The CDR3 coding sequence is TGTGCCAGCAGCTTGGTGGGACAGGGTCTTGGGACCCTCCACTTT. It yields the protein CASSLVGQGLGTLHF.

This chain joins TRBV19 and TRBJ2-2; D not resolved. The V end lost 4 bases, the J end lost 1 base, and 7 bases lay between the germline ends. Germline V gene lookup returns CDR1 LNHDA and CDR2 SQIVND (reference sequence). The CDR3 spans 14 residues. The CDR3 reads CASSKARNTGELFF. The CDR3 bases are TGTGCCAGTAGTAAAGCCAGGAACACCGGGGAGCTGTTTTTT.

The rearrangement links TRBV24-1 to TRBJ1-2, with no clear D. V was clipped by 12 bases and J by 7 bases, with 14 bases between them. Germline assignment: CDR1 KGHDR and CDR2 SFDVKD. This CDR3 is built from 11 residues. CDR3 sequence: CAPRGNGGYTF. In nucleotides, the CDR3 is TGTGCCCCCCGCGGTAATGGTGGCTACACCTTC.

The J gene is TRBJ1-5, the V gene TRBV7-9, with D possibly TRBD1 on 6 matching bases. The CDR3 consists of 15 residues. Germline V CDR1 and CDR2: SEHNR, FQNEAQ (reference sequence). V was cut by 6 bases and J by 1 base, with 13 bases left in between. The chain's CDR3 is CASSSTGMSNQPQHF. The CDR3 DNA reads TGTGCCAGCAGTTCTACAGGGATGAGCAATCAGCCCCAGCATTTT. Complete variable domain (other parts from reference TRBV7-9 and TRBJ1-5): DTGVSQNPRHKITKRGQNVTFRCDPISEHNRLYWYRQTLGQGPEFLTYFQNEAQLEKSRLLSDRFSAERPKGSFSTLEIQRTEQGDSAMYLCASSSTGMSNQPQHFGDGTRLSIL.

For this clonotype: A read error may produce the germline difference seen at one junction end. The chain employs TRBV10-3 and TRBJ2-6, with 7 bases fitting TRBD1. CDR1 is ENHRY and CDR2 is SYGVKD in the germline V gene. The CDR3 covers 16 residues. CDR3 sequence: CTISEDRTSGANVLTF. CDR3 in DNA: TGTACCATCAGTGAGGACAGGACCTCTGGGGCCAACGTCCTGACTTTC.

This clonotype has a count of ten or more. The J gene is TRBJ1-2, the V gene TRBV19, with D unclear. Germline CDR1 and CDR2: LNHDA and SQIVND (reference sequence). The CDR3 totals 14 residues. The V end was cut by 7 bases, the J end by 4 bases, with 16 bases between. The CDR3 DNA sequence: TGTGCCAGTACCCGATCGGGCAGAGCCTATGGCTACACCTTC. Translated, it gives CASTRSGRAYGYTF.

About this clonotype itself: A much larger clone is a single base away; this may be a read error. The chain is built from TRBV2 and TRBJ1-2; tentative D call: TRBD1 (5 bases). Looked up from germline, CDR1 is SNHLY and CDR2 is FYNNEI. The CDR3 extends over 13 amino acids. DNA of the CDR3: TGTGCCAGCAGGTGGCAGGGAAACGGTGGCCACACCTTC. It is translated as CASRWQGNGGHTF.

This clonotype was recorded at least ten times. This chain uses TRBV7-8 with TRBJ1-2; D possibly corresponds to TRBD1 (5 bases). Germline-derived CDR1 and CDR2 are SGHVS and FQNEAQ. Deletions cut 4 bases from V and 0 bases from J, with 9 bases between. The CDR3 covers 14 residues. CDR3 loop: CASSSGTTNYGYTF. The CDR3 DNA reads TGTGCCAGCAGCTCTGGGACCACTAACTATGGCTACACCTTC.

On this clonotype: This may arise from a read error, as a much more abundant clone is one base away. The chain couples TRBV29-1 to TRBJ2-7, with D possibly TRBD1 on 6 matching bases. The CDR3 totals 13 residues. Germline V gene data show CDR1 as SQVTM and CDR2 as ANQGSEA. CDR3 loop: CGVATGGNDEQYF. CDR3 DNA sequence: TGCGGCGTTGCGACAGGTGGAAACGACGAGCAGTACTTC.

V usage is TRBV5-4 and J usage is TRBJ1-5, with a tentative D call TRBD1 (6 bases). Germline values: CDR1 SGHNT, CDR2 YYREEE (reference sequence). V was shortened by 5 bases and J by 4 bases, with 13 bases between the two germline ends. This CDR3 is 14 amino acids long. As DNA, the CDR3 is TGTGCCAGCAGTTCGGAGGGGACAAATCAGCCCCAGCATTTT. It encodes CASSSEGTNQPQHF.

This clonotype was seen ten or more times. The rearrangement joins TRBV15 to TRBJ2-5; possibly TRBD2 for D (6 bases). Germline CDR1 reads LNHNV; CDR2 reads YYDKDF (reference sequence). V lost 4 bases and J 4 bases, leaving 13 bases between the germline ends. This CDR3 has 14 residues. DNA for the CDR3: TGTGCCACCAGCACGTACCGGGGGATAGAGACCCAGTACTTC. It yields the protein CATSTYRGIETQYF.

Note on this clonotype: A read error may explain this, as a much larger clone is one base away. The conserved phenylalanine or tryptophan normally closing the CDR3 is absent here, so this likely arose from a read error. The J gene is TRBJ1-1, the V gene TRBV15; 8 nucleotides line up with TRBD1. V gave up 2 bases and J gave up 1 base; unmatched junction bases: 6. Germline V gives CDR1 LNHNV, CDR2 YYDKDF (reference sequence). The CDR3 totals 16 residues. The CDR3: CATSRRTGRGNTEAFL. The CDR3 nucleotides read TGTGCCACCAGCAGAAGGACAGGGAGAGGGAACACTGAAGCTTTCCTT.

The chain employs TRBV25-1 and TRBJ2-7; TRBD1 or TRBD2 may be the D gene (5 bases each). Per germline, CDR1 MGHDK and CDR2 SYGVNS. The CDR3 totals 14 residues. Trimming took 6 bases from V and 6 from J, leaving 18 bases between them. For the CDR3, the DNA is TGTGCCAGCAGCGGCACAGAGGGGCTGCGCGAGCAGTACTTC. Its protein product is CASSGTEGLREQYF.

Remarks on this clonotype: The CDR3 end shows no conserved phenylalanine or tryptophan, and so a read error is likely. This chain joins TRBV2 and TRBJ1-5; D unresolved. Trimming removed 11 bases from V and 5 bases from J, with 19 bases in between. CDR3 length: 14 residues. Germline lookup yields CDR1 SNHLY and CDR2 FYNNEI. CDR3: CACSYGRSDQPQHL. The CDR3 nucleotides read TGTGCCTGTTCCTACGGCAGGAGTGATCAGCCCCAGCATTTA.

This clonotype was found a few times. V usage is TRBV29-1 and J usage is TRBJ2-2; tentative D call: TRBD1 (6 bases). The CDR3 has 14 amino acids. V lost 7 bases and J lost 1, with 13 bases in between. Germline V gives CDR1 SQVTM, CDR2 ANQGSEA. The CDR3 DNA sequence: TGCAGCGGTCAGGGGTCTGGGAACACCGGGGAGCTGTTTTTT. Protein sequence: CSGQGSGNTGELFF.

This clonotype was observed a handful of times. Here the CDR3 reads CSAETSGRPEGQYF. CDR3 DNA: TGCAGTGCTGAAACTAGCGGGAGGCCGGAGGGCCAGTACTTC. The chain carries TRBV20-1 and TRBJ2-5; 12 bases map to TRBD2. Germline values: CDR1 DFQATT, CDR2 SNEGSKA (reference sequence). The CDR3 length is 14 residues. With V trimmed by 5 bases and J by 10 bases, 11 bases remained unmatched.

This clonotype was counted once. A read error may be the cause here, since a much bigger clone is one base away. The chain has TRBV10-2 and TRBJ1-6, with a weak D call TRBD1 (5 bases). Between the trimmed V and J ends, which lost 0 bases and 7 bases, there was a span of 10 bases. There are 15 residues in the CDR3. CDR1 WSHSY and CDR2 SAAADI come from the germline V gene. The chain's CDR3 is CASSESRGLNSPLHF. The CDR3 bases are TGCGCCAGCAGTGAGTCACGGGGACTAAATTCACCCCTCCACTTT.

This clonotype was detected ten times or more. V and J are TRBV7-9 and TRBJ1-6; D not resolved. Germline V CDR1 and CDR2: SEHNR, FQNEAQ (reference sequence). Trimming removed 1 base at V and 0 bases at J, with 10 bases between. This CDR3 spans 17 amino acids. Here the CDR3 reads CASSLVLGFSYNSPLHF. CDR3 DNA: TGTGCCAGCAGCTTAGTTCTGGGGTTCTCCTATAATTCACCCCTCCACTTT.

The J gene is TRBJ1-5, the V gene TRBV19; possible D gene TRBD1, 5 bases. Trimming cost V 2 bases and J 6 bases, with 8 bases left between them. This CDR3 has 13 residues. CDR1 is LNHDA and CDR2 is SQIVND in the germline V gene (reference sequence). The CDR3 DNA is TGTGCCAGTAGTATATCAGGGACTCAGCCCCAGCATTTT. Protein sequence: CASSISGTQPQHF.